These 15 T cell receptor beta chains share one sample of origin, sequenced in a study of cytomegalovirus exposure and HLA in healthy donors. 60 Vbeta and 13 Jbeta primers were used in PCR. TCRdb's table, derived via immunoSEQ multiplex PCR, lists solely in-frame clones and lacks some. Its clone listing holds about 120,000 clones. The sample was PBMCs. Every receptor here comes from a man aged 25-45 years in good health and CMV-seronegative.

This sequence joins TRBV27 and TRBJ2-7; 12 bases are shared with TRBD2. The V gene end was trimmed by 5 bases and the J gene end by 3 bases; junction bases not matched to a gene: 2. Germline V lookup: CDR1 MNHEY, CDR2 SMNVEV (reference sequence). The CDR3 length is 14 residues. As DNA, the CDR3 is TGTGCCAGCAGTATACTAGCGGGGGGCTACGAGCAGTACTTC. As protein: CASSILAGGYEQYF.

The chain has TRBV19 and TRBJ1-1; D is perhaps TRBD1 (5 bases). Trimming stripped 2 bases from V and 3 bases from J, with 10 bases between. CDR1 LNHDA and CDR2 SQIVND come from the germline V gene (reference sequence). This CDR3 region has 14 residues. CDR3 bases: TGTGCCAGTAGTATACAGGAGGGGTACACTGAAGCTTTCTTT. Its translation: CASSIQEGYTEAFF.

The V and J genes are TRBV2 and TRBJ2-5, with TRBD2 matching over 7 bases. V shed 0 bases and J 4 bases; nucleotides not matched to a gene: 11. The CDR3 extends over 17 amino acids. Per germline, CDR1 SNHLY and CDR2 FYNNEI. The CDR3 coding sequence is TGTGCCAGCAGTGAAGCTAGTATTCCCGGACTAGTAGAGACCCAGTACTTC. Translation gives CASSEASIPGLVETQYF.

The V gene is TRBV23-1, the J gene TRBJ2-2; 7 nucleotides align to TRBD1. TRBV23-1 is identified as an open reading frame with a role that is uncertain. The CDR3 consists of 17 residues. V dropped 2 bases and J dropped 0; count of bases not matched to a gene: 6. The CDR3 here is CASSQEQGSSNTGELFF. DNA of the CDR3: TGCGCCAGCAGTCAAGAACAGGGGTCCTCGAACACCGGGGAGCTGTTTTTT.

The chain combines TRBV5-6 with TRBJ1-2, with D possibly matching TRBD1 (5 bases). V was pared by 5 bases and J by 4 bases, with 12 bases between. The V gene's germline CDR1 is SGHDT and CDR2 YYEEEE. The CDR3 totals 13 residues. CDR3 loop: CASRGGRRYGYTF. The CDR3 DNA reads as TGTGCCAGCAGGGGGGGGAGGCGCTATGGCTACACCTTC.

This chain links TRBV20-1 with TRBJ2-5, with a weak D call TRBD2 (5 bases). The DNA matches TRBJ2-7 better at its end, which makes the J call doubtful. Germline lookup yields CDR1 DFQATT and CDR2 SNEGSKA (reference sequence). There are 11 residues in the CDR3. This CDR3 reads CSVLLGYEQYF. The CDR3 DNA is TGCAGTGTCCTACTAGGGTACGAGCAGTACTTC.

V gene TRBV5-6 combines with J gene TRBJ1-5, with a possible D match to TRBD1 (5 bases). This CDR3 comprises 13 residues. Trimming took off 1 base at V and 9 bases at J, with 11 bases between the two ends. Germline V CDR1 and CDR2: SGHDT, YYEEEE. In nucleotides, the CDR3 is TGTGCCAGCAGCTTGAGTCAGGGATGGCCCCAGCATTTT. Amino acid sequence: CASSLSQGWPQHF.

The CDR3: CASGGQLQETQYF. The CDR3 DNA sequence: TGTGCTAGTGGTGGACAGCTTCAAGAGACCCAGTACTTC. The chain recombines TRBV12-5 with TRBJ2-5; possible D gene TRBD1, 6 bases. Germline loops: CDR1 LGHNT, CDR2 FRNRAP. The CDR3 covers 13 residues. With 5 bases removed from V and 2 bases from J, the gap between germline ends came to 9 bases.

On this clone: The germline gene is not matched at one end of the junction; a read error may be the cause. The chain couples TRBV7-9 to TRBJ1-6; possible D gene TRBD1, 6 bases. There are 15 residues in the CDR3. The germline gives CDR1 SEHNR, CDR2 FQNEAQ (reference sequence). DNA of the CDR3: TGTACCAGCAGCTTACAGGGATTACATAATTCACCCCTCCACTTT. Translating gives CTSSLQGLHNSPLHF. Full variable domain (rest looked up from reference TRBV7-9 and TRBJ1-6): DTGVSQNPRHKITKRGQNVTFRCDPISEHNRLYWYRQTLGQGPEFLTYFQNEAQLEKSRLLSDRFSAERPKGSFSTLEIQRTEQGDSAMYLCTSSLQGLHNSPLHFGNGTRLTVT.

V is TRBV5-4 and J is TRBJ2-1; TRBD2 agrees at 10 bases. Germline V gene data show CDR1 as SGHNT and CDR2 as YYREEE (reference sequence). This CDR3 is 19 amino acids long. The V and J ends lost 2 bases and 0 bases, in that order; junction bases with no gene match: 11. Written as DNA, the CDR3 is TGTGCCAGCAGCTTAAAGCGGGGGGGACGCCGGACCTCCTACAATGAGCAGTTCTTC. Its protein is CASSLKRGGRRTSYNEQFF.

This chain connects TRBV14 to TRBJ2-7, with no clear D. Germline V gene lookup returns CDR1 SGHDN and CDR2 FVKESK. V was cut by 2 bases and J by 4 bases, with 3 bases left in between. This CDR3 has 11 amino acids. The CDR3 reads CASSQSYEQYF. The CDR3 DNA reads TGTGCCAGCAGCCAATCTTACGAGCAGTACTTC.

The chain has TRBV29-1 and TRBJ2-1; TRBD2 aligns across 14 bases. This CDR3 spans 17 amino acids. V was pared by 7 bases and J by 1 base, with 9 bases of the junction left unmatched. Germline assignment: CDR1 SQVTM and CDR2 ANQGSEA. DNA for the CDR3: TGCAGCGGTGAGGGACTAGCGGGGGCCCGGTCCTACAATGAGCAGTTCTTC. This codes for CSGEGLAGARSYNEQFF.

The V and J genes are TRBV6-5 and TRBJ1-2; no firm D call. Deletions cut 8 bases from V and 4 bases from J, with 8 bases between. CDR1 and CDR2 (germline): MNHEY, SVGAGI. The CDR3 runs 11 residues. CDR3 loop: CASGQLYGYTF. For the CDR3, the DNA is TGTGCCAGCGGGCAGCTCTATGGCTACACCTTC.

The CDR3 protein is CASSLGDSYSPLHF. In DNA, the CDR3 is TGCGCCAGCAGCTTGGGGGACAGTTATTCACCCCTCCACTTT. The rearrangement uses TRBV5-1 and TRBJ1-6; 7 positions agree with TRBD1. The junction had 2 bases not matched to a gene; V was cut back by 0 bases and J by 8 bases. This CDR3 is 14 amino acids long. Per the germline V gene, CDR1 is SGHRS and CDR2 is YFSETQ.

The chain employs TRBV7-2 and TRBJ1-6; a possible D gene is TRBD1 (5 bases). Germline-derived CDR1 and CDR2 are SGHTA and FQGNSA. V lost 5 bases, J lost 6 bases, and 17 bases lay in between. The CDR3 has 16 amino acids. The CDR3 reads CASSPLQDYVNSPLHF. The CDR3 DNA follows: TGTGCCAGCAGCCCTCTACAGGATTATGTTAATTCACCCCTCCACTTT.